Listed below are T cell receptor beta chains from one sample, sequenced in a study of cytomegalovirus exposure and HLA in healthy donors. Assay used: immunoSEQ multiplex PCR; TCRdb lists only in-frame clones, some missing. The table lists around 170,000 clones, 88% of them singletons. The sample was PBMCs. These receptors all stem from a man aged 18 to 35 in good health and CMV-seronegative. CDR3s include the opening cysteine and the closing phenylalanine or tryptophan. The order of the fields is D gene, clone size, V gene, J gene, CDR3 DNA, CDR3 protein. The D gene is left open where the match is weak. A row's size may be missing; if present it is once, few, many or a size class.

NA,NA,TRBV5-1,TRBJ1-2,TGCGCCAGCAGCTCATTGGACAGTAACTATGGCTACACCTTC,CASSSLDSNYGYTF
TRBD2,NA,TRBV28,TRBJ2-2,TGTGCCAGCAGTCCGTCAGCGGGGAGAGCCGGGGAGCTGTTTTTT,CASSPSAGRAGELFF
NA,NA,TRBV18,TRBJ2-3,TGTGCCAGCTCACCCGGTGGTACGCAGTATTTT,CASSPGGTQYF
TRBD1,NA,TRBV29-1,TRBJ1-2,TGCAGCGTGGAGACAGGGGACTATGGCTACACCTTC,CSVETGDYGYTF
TRBD1,NA,TRBV18,TRBJ2-5,TGTGCCAGCTCACCGCCCTACAGGGGCCAGACCCAGTACTTC,CASSPPYRGQTQYF
TRBD2,NA,TRBV11-3,TRBJ2-2,TGTGCCAGCAGCGCACATCCGGGACTAGCGACGAACACCGGGGAGCTGTTTTTT,CASSAHPGLATNTGELFF
NA,NA,TRBV6-1,TRBJ1-2,TGTGCCAGCAGTCTAGGGACAAATGGGGGCTACACCTTC,CASSLGTNGGYTF
TRBD2,once,TRBV27,TRBJ2-7,TGTGCCAGCAGTTCCCAACGACTAGCGGGACCATACGAGCAGTACTTC,CASSSQRLAGPYEQYF
NA,NA,TRBV28,TRBJ2-7,TGTGCCAGCACCCTTTCCGGAGGGATTTACGAGCAGTACTTC,CASTLSGGIYEQYF
NA,NA,TRBV6-1,TRBJ2-4,TGTGCCAGCAGTGAAAGGAGGGGTGGGATTCAGTACTTC,CASSERRGGIQYF
NA,NA,TRBV28,TRBJ1-5,TGTGCCAGCAGTTTAGAGGGCTCCAATCAGCCCCAGCATTTT,CASSLEGSNQPQHF
TRBD1,NA,TRBV15,TRBJ1-1,TGTGCCACCAGCTTCCAAGGCCAGGGGGGCACTGAAGCTTTCTTT,CATSFQGQGGTEAFF
NA,NA,TRBV29-1,TRBJ1-2,TGCAGCGTTGGGTTGGGGGCGGCTAACTATGGCTACACCTTC,CSVGLGAANYGYTF
TRBD1,NA,TRBV2,TRBJ1-3,TGTGCCAGCAGGCTACGACAGGGGAGTTTGGATGGAAACACCATATATTTT,CASRLRQGSLDGNTIYF
TRBD2,NA,TRBV10-3,TRBJ2-7,TGTGCCATACGGGAAAGCGGGGGGAACTACGAGCAGTACTTC,CAIRESGGNYEQYF
TRBD2,NA,TRBV27,TRBJ2-2,TGTGCCAGCAGTTGGCTGGGGGGGGTTGGGTCGAACACCGGGGAGCTGTTTTTT,CASSWLGGVGSNTGELFF